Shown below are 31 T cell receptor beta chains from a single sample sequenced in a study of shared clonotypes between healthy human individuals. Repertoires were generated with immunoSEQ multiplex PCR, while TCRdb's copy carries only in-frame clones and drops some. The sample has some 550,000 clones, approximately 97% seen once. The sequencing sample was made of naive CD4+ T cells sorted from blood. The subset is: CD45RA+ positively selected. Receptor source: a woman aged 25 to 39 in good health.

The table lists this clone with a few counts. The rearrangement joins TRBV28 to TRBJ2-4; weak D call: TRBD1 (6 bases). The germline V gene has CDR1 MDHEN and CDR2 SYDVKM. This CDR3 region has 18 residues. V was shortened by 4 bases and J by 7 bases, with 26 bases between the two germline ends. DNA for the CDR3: TGTGCCAGCAGTTCGATCAGATCCCTTAAAACAAGGGGGAACATTCAGTACTTC. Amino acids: CASSSIRSLKTRGNIQYF.

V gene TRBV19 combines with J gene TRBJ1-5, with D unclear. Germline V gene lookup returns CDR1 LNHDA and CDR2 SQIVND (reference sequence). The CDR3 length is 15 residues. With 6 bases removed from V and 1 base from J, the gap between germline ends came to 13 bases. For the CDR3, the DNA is TGTGCCAGTAGCACGCGGAGAGGGAGCAATCAGCCCCAGCATTTT. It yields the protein CASSTRRGSNQPQHF.

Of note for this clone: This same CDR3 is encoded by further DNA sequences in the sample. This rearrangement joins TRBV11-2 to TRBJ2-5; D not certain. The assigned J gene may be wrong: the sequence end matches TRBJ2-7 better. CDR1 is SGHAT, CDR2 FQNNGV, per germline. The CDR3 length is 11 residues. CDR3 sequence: CASSSSYEQYF. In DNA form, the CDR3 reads TGTGCCAGCAGCTCTTCCTACGAGCAGTACTTC.

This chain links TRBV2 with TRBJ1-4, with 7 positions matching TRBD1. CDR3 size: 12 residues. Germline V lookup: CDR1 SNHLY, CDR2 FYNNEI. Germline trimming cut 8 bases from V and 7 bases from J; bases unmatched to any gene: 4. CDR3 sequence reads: CASYGTVEKLFF. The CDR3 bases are TGTGCCAGCTATGGGACAGTTGAAAAACTGTTTTTT.

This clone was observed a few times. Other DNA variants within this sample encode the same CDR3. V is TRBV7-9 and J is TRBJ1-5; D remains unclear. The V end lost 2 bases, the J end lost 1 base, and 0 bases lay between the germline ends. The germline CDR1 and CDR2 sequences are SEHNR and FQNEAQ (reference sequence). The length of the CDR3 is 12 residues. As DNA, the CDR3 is TGTGCCAGCAGCTTAAGCAATCAGCCCCAGCATTTT. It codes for CASSLSNQPQHF. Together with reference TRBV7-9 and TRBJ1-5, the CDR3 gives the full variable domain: DTGVSQNPRHKITKRGQNVTFRCDPISEHNRLYWYRQTLGQGPEFLTYFQNEAQLEKSRLLSDRFSAERPKGSFSTLEIQRTEQGDSAMYLCASSLSNQPQHFGDGTRLSIL.

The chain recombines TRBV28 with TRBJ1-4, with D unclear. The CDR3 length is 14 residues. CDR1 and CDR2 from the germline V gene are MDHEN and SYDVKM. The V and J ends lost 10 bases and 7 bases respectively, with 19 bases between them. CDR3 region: CATYSLISTEKLFF. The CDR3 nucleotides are TGTGCCACCTATAGCCTCATCTCGACTGAAAAACTGTTTTTT.

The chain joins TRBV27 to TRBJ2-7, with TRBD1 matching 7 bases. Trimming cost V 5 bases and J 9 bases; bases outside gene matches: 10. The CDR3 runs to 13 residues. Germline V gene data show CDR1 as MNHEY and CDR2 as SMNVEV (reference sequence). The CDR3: CASSRTGKSAQYF. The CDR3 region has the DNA TGTGCCAGCAGTCGGACAGGAAAGTCGGCGCAGTACTTC.

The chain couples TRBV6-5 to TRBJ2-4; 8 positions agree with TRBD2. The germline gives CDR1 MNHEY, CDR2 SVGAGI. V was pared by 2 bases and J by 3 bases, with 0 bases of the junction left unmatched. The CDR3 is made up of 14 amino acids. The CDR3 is CASSYRGGKNIQYF. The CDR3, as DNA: TGTGCCAGCAGTTACCGGGGGGGCAAAAACATTCAGTACTTC.

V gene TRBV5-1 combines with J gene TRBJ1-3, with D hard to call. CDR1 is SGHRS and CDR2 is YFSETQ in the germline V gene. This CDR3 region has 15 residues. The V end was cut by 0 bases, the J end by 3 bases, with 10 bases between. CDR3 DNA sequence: TGCGCCAGCAGCTTGGACGTGCACGATGGAAACACCATATATTTT. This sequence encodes CASSLDVHDGNTIYF.

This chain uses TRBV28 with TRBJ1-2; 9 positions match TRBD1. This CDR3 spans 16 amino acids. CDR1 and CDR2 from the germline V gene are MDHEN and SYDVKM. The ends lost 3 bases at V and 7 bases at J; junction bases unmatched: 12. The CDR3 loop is CASSLGQGPYVFGYTF. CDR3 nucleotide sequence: TGTGCCAGCAGTTTGGGACAGGGTCCTTATGTCTTTGGCTACACCTTC.

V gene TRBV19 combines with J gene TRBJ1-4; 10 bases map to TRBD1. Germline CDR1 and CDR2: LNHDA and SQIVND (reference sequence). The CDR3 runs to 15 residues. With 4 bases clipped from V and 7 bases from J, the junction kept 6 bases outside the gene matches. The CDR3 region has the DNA TGTGCCAGTAGTAACCGACAGGGGGCGGGTGAAAAACTGTTTTTT. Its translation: CASSNRQGAGEKLFF.

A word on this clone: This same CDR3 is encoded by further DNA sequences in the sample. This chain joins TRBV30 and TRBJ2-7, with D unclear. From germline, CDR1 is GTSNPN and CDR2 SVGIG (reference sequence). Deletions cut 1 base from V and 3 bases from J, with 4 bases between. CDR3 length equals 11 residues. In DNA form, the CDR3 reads TGTGCCTGGAGTGGGAGCTACGAGCAGTACTTC. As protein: CAWSGSYEQYF.

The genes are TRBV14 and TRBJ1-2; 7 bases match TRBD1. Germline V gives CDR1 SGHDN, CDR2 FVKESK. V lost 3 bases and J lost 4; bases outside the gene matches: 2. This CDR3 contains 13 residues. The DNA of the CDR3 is TGTGCCAGCAGCCACAGGGACAGCTATGGCTACACCTTC. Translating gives CASSHRDSYGYTF.

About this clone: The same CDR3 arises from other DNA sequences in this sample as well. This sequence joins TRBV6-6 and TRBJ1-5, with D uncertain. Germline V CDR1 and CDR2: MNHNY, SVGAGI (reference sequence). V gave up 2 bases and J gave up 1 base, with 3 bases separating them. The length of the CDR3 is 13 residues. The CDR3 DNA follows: TGTGCCAGCAGTTACGGAAGCAATCAGCCCCAGCATTTT. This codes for CASSYGSNQPQHF.

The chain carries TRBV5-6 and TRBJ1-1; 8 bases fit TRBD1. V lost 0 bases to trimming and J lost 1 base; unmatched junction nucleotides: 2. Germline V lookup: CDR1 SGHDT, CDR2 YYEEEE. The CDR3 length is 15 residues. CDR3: CASSLAGGKNTEAFF. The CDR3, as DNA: TGTGCCAGCAGCTTGGCAGGGGGCAAGAACACTGAAGCTTTCTTT.

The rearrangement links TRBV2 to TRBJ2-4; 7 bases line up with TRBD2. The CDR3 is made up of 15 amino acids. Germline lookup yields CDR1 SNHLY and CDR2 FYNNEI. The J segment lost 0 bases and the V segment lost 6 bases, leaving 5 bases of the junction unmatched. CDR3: CASRRDYLAKNIQYF. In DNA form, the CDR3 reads TGTGCCAGCAGGAGGGACTACCTAGCCAAAAACATTCAGTACTTC.

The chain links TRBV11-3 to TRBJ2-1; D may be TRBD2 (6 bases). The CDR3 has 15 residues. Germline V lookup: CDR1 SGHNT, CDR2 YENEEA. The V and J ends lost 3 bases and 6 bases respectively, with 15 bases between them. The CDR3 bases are TGTGCCAGCAGCTTTTACGGGAGAGAGTCCAATGAGCAGTTCTTC. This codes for CASSFYGRESNEQFF.

The CDR3 DNA is TGTGCCAGCAGTATCAAATTGAACACTGAAGCTTTCTTT. This gives the protein CASSIKLNTEAFF. The V and J genes are TRBV28 and TRBJ1-1, with unresolved D. V lost 5 bases, J lost 0 bases, and 7 bases lay in between. The CDR3 totals 13 residues. Germline V gene data show CDR1 as MDHEN and CDR2 as SYDVKM.

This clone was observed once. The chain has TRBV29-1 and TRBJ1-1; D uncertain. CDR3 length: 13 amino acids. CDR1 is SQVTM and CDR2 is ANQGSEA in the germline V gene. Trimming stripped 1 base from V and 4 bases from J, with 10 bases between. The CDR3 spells CSVEGTKATEAFF. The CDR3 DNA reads TGCAGCGTTGAAGGGACTAAGGCCACTGAAGCTTTCTTT.

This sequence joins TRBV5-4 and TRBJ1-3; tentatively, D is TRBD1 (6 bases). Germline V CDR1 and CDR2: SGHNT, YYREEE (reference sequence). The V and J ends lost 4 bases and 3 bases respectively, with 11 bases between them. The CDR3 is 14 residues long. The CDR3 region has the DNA TGTGCCAGCAGCAACAAAGGGGGTGGAAACACCATATATTTT. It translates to CASSNKGGGNTIYF.

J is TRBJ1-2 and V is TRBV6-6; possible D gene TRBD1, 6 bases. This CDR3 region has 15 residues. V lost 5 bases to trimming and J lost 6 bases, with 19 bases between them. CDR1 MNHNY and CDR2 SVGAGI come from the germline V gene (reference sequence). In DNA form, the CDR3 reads TGTGCCAGCAGTCCTTTTGGGGGCAGGGATGATGGCTACACCTTC. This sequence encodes CASSPFGGRDDGYTF.

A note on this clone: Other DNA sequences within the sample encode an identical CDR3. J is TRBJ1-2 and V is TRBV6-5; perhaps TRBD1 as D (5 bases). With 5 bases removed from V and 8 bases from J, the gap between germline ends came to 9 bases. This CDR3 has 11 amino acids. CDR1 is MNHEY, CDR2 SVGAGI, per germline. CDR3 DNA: TGTGCCAGCAGTAAAGGGGTCGGCTACACCTTC. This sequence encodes CASSKGVGYTF.

This CDR3 reads CASSQGLAGVGGELFF. The CDR3 bases are TGCGCCAGCAGCCAAGGCCTAGCGGGAGTAGGCGGGGAGCTGTTTTTT. The chain carries TRBV4-1 and TRBJ2-2; 10 bases align to TRBD2. Germline lookup yields CDR1 MGHRA and CDR2 YSYEKL. V dropped 1 base and J dropped 7; count of bases not matched to a gene: 6. This CDR3 region has 16 residues.

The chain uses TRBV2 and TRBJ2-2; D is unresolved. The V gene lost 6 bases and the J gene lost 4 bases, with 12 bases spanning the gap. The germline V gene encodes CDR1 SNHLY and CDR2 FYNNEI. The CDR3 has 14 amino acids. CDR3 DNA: TGTGCCAGCAGGGCCCAGCACGCCACCGGGGAGCTGTTTTTT. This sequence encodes CASRAQHATGELFF.

CDR3 sequence: CATSRGVEQFF. The CDR3 coding sequence is TGTGCCACCAGCAGAGGCGTGGAGCAGTTCTTC. The V gene is TRBV15, the J gene TRBJ2-1; D remains unclear. V was cut by 1 base and J by 10 bases, with 5 bases left in between. The CDR3 is 11 amino acids. From germline, CDR1 is LNHNV and CDR2 YYDKDF (reference sequence).

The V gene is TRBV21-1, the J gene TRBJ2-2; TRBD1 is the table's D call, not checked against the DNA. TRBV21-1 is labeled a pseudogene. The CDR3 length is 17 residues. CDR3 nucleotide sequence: TGTGCCAGCAGCAAAGCCGGCAGGGGGTTGAACACCGGGGAGCTGTTTTTT. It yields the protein CASSKAGRGLNTGELFF.

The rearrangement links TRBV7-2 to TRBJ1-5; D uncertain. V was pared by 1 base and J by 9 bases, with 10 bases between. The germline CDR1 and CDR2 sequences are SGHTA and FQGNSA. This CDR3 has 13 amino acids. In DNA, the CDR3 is TGTGCCAGCAGCTTAGATCCCATCCTGCCCCAGCATTTT. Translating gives CASSLDPILPQHF.

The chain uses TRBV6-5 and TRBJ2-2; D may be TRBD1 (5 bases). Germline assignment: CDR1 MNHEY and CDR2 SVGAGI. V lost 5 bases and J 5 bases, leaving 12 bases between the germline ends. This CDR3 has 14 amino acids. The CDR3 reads CASSTKGVTGELFF. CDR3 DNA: TGTGCCAGCAGTACCAAAGGGGTAACCGGGGAGCTGTTTTTT.

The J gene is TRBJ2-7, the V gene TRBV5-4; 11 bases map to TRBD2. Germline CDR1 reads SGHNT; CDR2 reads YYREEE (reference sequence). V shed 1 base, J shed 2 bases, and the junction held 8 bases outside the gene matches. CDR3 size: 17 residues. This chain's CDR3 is CASSLNLAGGTAYEQYF. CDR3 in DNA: TGTGCCAGCAGCTTGAACCTAGCGGGAGGAACCGCCTACGAGCAGTACTTC.

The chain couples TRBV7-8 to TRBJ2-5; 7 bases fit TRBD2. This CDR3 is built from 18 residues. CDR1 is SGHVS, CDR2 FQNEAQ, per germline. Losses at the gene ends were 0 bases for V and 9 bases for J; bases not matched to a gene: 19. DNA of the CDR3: TGTGCCAGCAGCTTAGCGCCGACGAGACTAGCCGCGGATGGGGCCCAGTACTTC. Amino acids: CASSLAPTRLAADGAQYF.

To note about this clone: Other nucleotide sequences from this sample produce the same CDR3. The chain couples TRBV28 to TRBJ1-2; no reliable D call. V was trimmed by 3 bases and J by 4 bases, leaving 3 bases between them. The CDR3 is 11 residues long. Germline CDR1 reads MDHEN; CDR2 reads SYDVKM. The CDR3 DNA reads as TGTGCCAGCAGTTTGTCCTATGGCTACACCTTC. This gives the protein CASSLSYGYTF.